These 29 T cell receptor beta chains were sequenced from one sample in a study of T-cell reconstitution after alpha-beta-depleted transplantation in children. TCRbeta library construction was performed incorporating unique molecular identifiers. TCRdb ran MiXCR on the PCR reads and lists one entry per CDR3 protein. This sample has 780,000 or so distinct CDR3 sequences, with roughly 16% found just once. The sample here was PBMCs, mostly from graft donor cells, taken 360 days after TCRalphabeta/CD19-depleted stem cell transplant. These receptors came from a male patient aged 10-17 years who had a stem cell transplant for acute lymphoblastic leukemia, so the T cells may come from the graft donor.

The V call is TRBV7-3, the J call TRBJ2-1; possibly TRBD2 for D (7 bases). There are 19 residues in the CDR3. Germline V gene data show CDR1 as SGHTA and CDR2 as FQGTGA. Trimming took 1 base from V and 4 from J, leaving 23 bases between them. CDR3 region: CASSLNPGGGSWAYNEQFF. CDR3 bases: TGTGCCAGCAGCTTAAACCCCGGGGGCGGGAGTTGGGCGTACAATGAGCAGTTCTTC.

The V and J genes are TRBV11-2 and TRBJ2-1, with TRBD2 matching 9 bases. The CDR3 consists of 15 residues. Trimming took 2 bases from V and 7 from J; bases not matched to a gene: 6. CDR1 and CDR2 (germline): SGHAT, FQNNGV. The CDR3 sequence: CASSLFRLAENEQFF. DNA of the CDR3: TGTGCCAGCAGCTTATTTAGACTAGCGGAGAATGAGCAGTTCTTC. The full variable domain, rest sourced from reference TRBV11-2 and TRBJ2-1, is EAGVAQSPRYKIIEKRQSVAFWCNPISGHATLYWYQQILGQGPKLLIQFQNNGVVDDSQLPKDRFSAERLKGVDSTLKIQPAKLEDSAVYLCASSLFRLAENEQFFGPGTRLTVL.

The chain carries TRBV18 and TRBJ2-5; D call uncertain. The V gene's germline CDR1 is KGHSH and CDR2 LQKENI. The CDR3 has 12 residues. V dropped 2 bases and J dropped 4 bases, with 5 bases sitting between them. CDR3 nucleotides: TGTGCCAGCTCACCAGGATCAGAGACCCAGTACTTC. Its protein is CASSPGSETQYF.

This clonotype has only a few counts. V is TRBV12-3 or TRBV12-4 and J is TRBJ1-3; D ambiguous. The CDR3 extends over 14 amino acids. Deletions cut 5 bases from V and 0 bases from J, with 8 bases between. Here the CDR3 DNA reads TGTGCCAGCAGTCGACGGCTCTCTGGAAACACCATATATTTT. Translation gives CASSRRLSGNTIYF.

The chain combines TRBV12-3 or TRBV12-4 with TRBJ2-6, with 8 bases that match TRBD1. The CDR3 sequence is 16 residues long. The junction had 5 bases not matched to a gene; V was cut back by 7 bases and J by 0 bases. The CDR3 sequence is CASTGDRNSGANVLTF. In nucleotides, the CDR3 is TGTGCCAGCACAGGGGACAGGAACTCTGGGGCCAACGTCCTGACTTTC.

The chain employs TRBV11-1 and TRBJ2-3, with 12 bases matching TRBD2. Germline trimming cut 4 bases from V and 0 bases from J; bases unmatched to any gene: 17. The CDR3 length is 21 residues. Germline V CDR1 and CDR2: SGHAT, FQDESV (reference sequence). The CDR3 sequence: CASSSTLAGGPTSLSTDTQYF. CDR3 DNA sequence: TGTGCCAGCAGCTCGACCCTAGCGGGAGGGCCTACATCCCTTAGCACAGATACGCAGTATTTT.

This clonotype was counted many times. V gene TRBV6-5 combines with J gene TRBJ2-5; D is uncertain. Germline V gene data show CDR1 as MNHEY and CDR2 as SVGAGI. The V gene lost 4 bases and the J gene lost 1 base, with 13 bases spanning the gap. The CDR3 has 15 amino acids. The CDR3 region has the DNA TGTGCCAGCAGTTTCAGACCCTCCTTCCAAGAGACCCAGTACTTC. As protein: CASSFRPSFQETQYF.

The chain couples TRBV29-1 to TRBJ2-5; D is unclear. Germline V gene data show CDR1 as SQVTM and CDR2 as ANQGSEA. Trimming cost V 4 bases and J 7 bases, with 16 bases left between them. CDR3 length: 13 residues. The CDR3 loop reads CSVVGRLWGTQYF. The CDR3 DNA sequence: TGCAGCGTTGTGGGCCGACTGTGGGGGACCCAGTACTTC.

V is TRBV19 and J is TRBJ2-3, with no clear D. Trimming removed 2 bases at V and 2 bases at J, with 14 bases between. The germline V gene has CDR1 LNHDA and CDR2 SQIVND (reference sequence). The CDR3 runs 16 residues. CDR3: CASSILGRGFTDTQYF. The CDR3 bases are TGTGCCAGTAGTATACTGGGCAGAGGATTCACAGATACGCAGTATTTT.

This clonotype was counted between two and nine times. The chain employs TRBV20-1 and TRBJ1-1; TRBD1 might be the D (5 bases). CDR3 size: 14 residues. Trimming left V 6 bases short and J 1 base short, with 15 bases between. Germline lookup yields CDR1 DFQATT and CDR2 SNEGSKA (reference sequence). CDR3 loop: CSARKGTANTEAFF. For the CDR3, the DNA is TGCAGTGCGAGGAAAGGGACGGCGAACACTGAAGCTTTCTTT.

The CDR3: CASSFSRQGTIYF. CDR3 coding DNA: TGTGCCAGCAGCTTTAGTCGACAGGGAACCATATATTTT. V and J are TRBV7-8 and TRBJ1-3; 7 nucleotides align to TRBD1. In germline, CDR1 is SGHVS, CDR2 FQNEAQ. The CDR3 covers 13 residues. Trimming cost V 3 bases and J 10 bases; bases outside gene matches: 6.

Ten or more counts support this clonotype. The CDR3 DNA reads TGCGCCAGCAGCCCACTAGAGACTAGCGCTTCCTACGAGCAGTACTTC. Translated, it gives CASSPLETSASYEQYF. The chain combines TRBV4-1 with TRBJ2-7; 8 nucleotides agree with TRBD2. J lost 1 base, V lost 4 bases, and 9 bases had no gene match. CDR3 length: 16 residues. Germline CDR1 and CDR2: MGHRA and YSYEKL.

This clonotype was observed a handful of times. The chain recombines TRBV7-6 with TRBJ2-5; no clear D. CDR1 and CDR2 (germline): SGHVS, FNYEAQ. Trimming left V 2 bases short and J 0 bases short, with 16 bases between. This CDR3 comprises 17 residues. The CDR3 region is CASSLTLRPSYQETQYF. The CDR3 DNA reads TGTGCCAGCAGCTTAACTCTGCGCCCATCATACCAAGAGACCCAGTACTTC.

J is TRBJ2-1 and V is TRBV6-2 or TRBV6-3; D tentatively fits TRBD1 or TRBD2 (6 bases each). The germline V gene has CDR1 MNHEY and CDR2 SVGEGT. Deletions cut 6 bases from V and 8 bases from J, with 20 bases between. The CDR3 contains 15 residues. For the CDR3, the DNA is TGTGCCAGCAGCGTACAGGGCGGGGTTGTATATGAGCAGTTCTTC. This encodes CASSVQGGVVYEQFF.

The rearrangement links TRBV4-1 to TRBJ2-5; D is unresolved. The V end was cut by 5 bases, the J end by 1 base, with 5 bases between. This CDR3 contains 12 residues. Germline CDR1 MGHRA, CDR2 YSYEKL. Written as DNA, the CDR3 is TGCGCCAGCAGCGGGATCCAAGAGACCCAGTACTTC. Translating gives CASSGIQETQYF.

This clonotype has a handful of counts. V gene TRBV6-2 or TRBV6-3 combines with J gene TRBJ1-4; D not certain. This CDR3 is 14 amino acids long. CDR1 and CDR2 from the germline V gene are MNHEY and SVGEGT. V was shortened by 0 bases and J by 5 bases, with 7 bases between the two germline ends. The DNA for the CDR3 is TGTGCCAGCAGTTACTCGACGGGAAATGAAAAACTGTTTTTT. It codes for CASSYSTGNEKLFF.

This clonotype was picked up a small number of times. The chain uses TRBV24-1 and TRBJ2-5; TRBD1 aligns across 7 bases. The CDR3 spans 16 residues. Per the germline V gene, CDR1 is KGHDR and CDR2 is SFDVKD. V shed 3 bases, J shed 4 bases, and the junction held 10 bases outside the gene matches. The CDR3 loop is CATSDHPGQMGETQYF. CDR3 in DNA: TGTGCCACCAGTGATCACCCGGGACAGATGGGAGAGACCCAGTACTTC.

This clonotype was recorded at least ten times. The J gene is TRBJ1-1, the V gene TRBV5-1; possible D gene TRBD1, 6 bases. Trimming took off 4 bases at V and 1 base at J, with 17 bases between the two ends. The CDR3 loop spans 16 amino acids. Germline V CDR1 and CDR2: SGHRS, YFSETQ. The CDR3 sequence: CASSTIKSGQNTEAFF. In nucleotides, the CDR3 is TGCGCCAGCAGCACCATTAAATCGGGACAGAACACTGAAGCTTTCTTT.

This clonotype was found many times. The rearrangement links TRBV29-1 to TRBJ2-3; D perhaps matches TRBD2 (6 bases). The V end was cut by 7 bases, the J end by 3 bases, with 17 bases between. Germline V CDR1 and CDR2: SQVTM, ANQGSEA. This CDR3 region has 14 residues. CDR3 amino acids: CSGSRLGGTDTQYF. CDR3 nucleotide sequence: TGCAGCGGCTCGCGACTAGGTGGGACAGATACGCAGTATTTT.

This clonotype came up many times. The chain carries TRBV5-1 and TRBJ1-2; no clear D. This CDR3 spans 13 amino acids. Looked up from germline, CDR1 is SGHRS and CDR2 is YFSETQ. V dropped 0 bases and J dropped 5 bases, with 8 bases sitting between them. CDR3 sequence: CASSLEGTYGYTF. The DNA for the CDR3 is TGCGCCAGCAGCTTGGAGGGAACGTATGGCTACACCTTC.

The chain combines TRBV12-3 or TRBV12-4 with TRBJ2-7; D gene ambiguous. Trimming took 4 bases from V and 4 from J, leaving 20 bases between them. The CDR3 is 16 residues long. The DNA for the CDR3 is TGTGCCAGCAGTTCCATTTACTCGGAACAAGGGTACGAGCAGTACTTC. Amino acids: CASSSIYSEQGYEQYF.

This clonotype was recorded once. The chain employs TRBV4-1 and TRBJ2-7, with D tentatively TRBD2 (6 bases). V was shortened by 1 base and J by 0 bases, with 13 bases between the two germline ends. This CDR3 has 16 residues. Germline values: CDR1 MGHRA, CDR2 YSYEKL. The CDR3 region is CASSQGAWGDSYEQYF. For the CDR3, the DNA is TGCGCCAGCAGCCAAGGGGCTTGGGGGGACTCCTACGAGCAGTACTTC.

In this sample, this clonotype turned up a few times. The V and J genes are TRBV10-3 and TRBJ2-7; 7 bases align to TRBD2. CDR1 and CDR2 from the germline V gene are ENHRY and SYGVKD. The CDR3 is 15 amino acids. J gave up 5 bases and V 0 bases, and 7 bases lay outside the gene matches. CDR3 DNA sequence: TGTGCCATCAGTGAGTCGAGGGCGGGAGAAAACGAGCAGTACTTC. Translation: CAISESRAGENEQYF.

The J gene is TRBJ2-3, the V gene TRBV7-9; possibly TRBD1 or TRBD2 for D (6 bases each). The ends were cut back, 5 bases at V and 0 bases at J, with 15 bases in the middle. The CDR3 totals 16 residues. In germline, CDR1 is SEHNR, CDR2 FQNEAQ (reference sequence). The CDR3 reads CASSVLGGLSTDTQYF. CDR3 nucleotides: TGTGCCAGCAGCGTATTAGGGGGGCTTAGCACAGATACGCAGTATTTT.

This clonotype was detected only a few times. The chain uses TRBV7-9 and TRBJ2-2, with D possibly matching TRBD1 (6 bases). V dropped 2 bases and J dropped 6 bases, with 16 bases sitting between them. Germline CDR1 SEHNR, CDR2 FQNEAQ (reference sequence). There are 16 residues in the CDR3. The CDR3 region has the DNA TGTGCCAGCAGCTTACCCCCGGGACACGGGTCCGGGGAGCTGTTTTTT. Translated, it gives CASSLPPGHGSGELFF.

This chain links TRBV12-1 with TRBJ2-3; TRBD2 is taken as the D call from the table, unchecked against the DNA. TRBV12-1 is described as a pseudogene. The CDR3 is made up of 16 amino acids. This CDR3 reads CASSFLEGSTSDTQYF. CDR3 DNA sequence: TGCGCCAGCAGCTTTCTGGAGGGTTCTACTTCAGATACGCAGTATTTT.

The chain joins TRBV29-1 to TRBJ1-5; D is undetermined. Germline lookup yields CDR1 SQVTM and CDR2 ANQGSEA. CDR3 length: 12 residues. The V gene lost 7 bases and the J gene lost 5 bases, with 12 bases spanning the gap. CDR3 nucleotide sequence: TGCAGCGCCACTAACATCGATCAGCCCCAGCATTTT. Its translation: CSATNIDQPQHF.

The chain combines TRBV9 with TRBJ1-2; TRBD1 matches 8 bases. This CDR3 spans 13 amino acids. CDR1 SGDLS and CDR2 YYNGEE come from the germline V gene. V lost 4 bases and J lost 8; bases outside the gene matches: 7. The CDR3 is CASSPQGVRGYTF. CDR3 sequence (DNA): TGTGCCAGCAGCCCACAGGGGGTCAGGGGCTACACCTTC.

This clonotype has just a few counts. V is TRBV6-1 and J is TRBJ2-5; D possibly uses TRBD1 or TRBD2 (5 bases each). V was trimmed by 3 bases and J by 9 bases, leaving 14 bases between them. The CDR3 is 13 residues long. Germline V gives CDR1 MNHNS, CDR2 SASEGT. This chain's CDR3 is CASSDTGTLAQYF. The CDR3 region has the DNA TGTGCCAGCAGTGACACCGGGACGCTTGCCCAGTACTTC.